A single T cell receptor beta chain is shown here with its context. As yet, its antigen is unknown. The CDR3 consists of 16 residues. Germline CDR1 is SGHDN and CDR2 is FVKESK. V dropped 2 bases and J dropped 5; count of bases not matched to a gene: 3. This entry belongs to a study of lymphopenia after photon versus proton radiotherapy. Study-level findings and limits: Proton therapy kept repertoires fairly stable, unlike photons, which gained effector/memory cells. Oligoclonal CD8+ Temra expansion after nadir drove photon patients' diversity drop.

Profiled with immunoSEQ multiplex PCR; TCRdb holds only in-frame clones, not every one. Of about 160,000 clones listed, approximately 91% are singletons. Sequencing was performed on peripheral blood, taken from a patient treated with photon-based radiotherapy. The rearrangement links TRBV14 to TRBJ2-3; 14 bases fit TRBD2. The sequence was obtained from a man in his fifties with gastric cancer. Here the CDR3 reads CASSQPGLAGVDTQYF. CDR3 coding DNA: TGTGCCAGCAGCCAACCGGGACTAGCGGGAGTAGATACGCAGTATTTT.